This T cell receptor beta chain was obtained from a study of cytomegalovirus exposure and HLA in healthy donors. General study results and limits: In vitro experiments confirmed that three CMV-associated chains were specific for CMV antigens. Analyzed later, most CMV-associated TCR beta chains appeared HLA-restricted.

The PCR ran on 60 Vbeta and 13 Jbeta primers. Repertoires were generated with immunoSEQ multiplex PCR, while TCRdb's copy carries only in-frame clones and drops some. The sample yields over 250,000 clones, about nine tenths seen once. With 5 bases clipped from V and 4 bases from J, the junction kept 8 bases outside the gene matches. Germline V gene lookup returns CDR1 LNHDA and CDR2 SQIVND (reference sequence). The CDR3 contains 16 residues. Note on this clone: The target antigen is unknown.

What was sequenced was PBMCs. The chain is built from TRBV19 and TRBJ1-2; 12 bases match TRBD1. This TCR was sampled from a man in his forties in good health and CMV-seropositive. CDR3 loop: CASSLRGTGGFYGYTF. CDR3 bases: TGTGCCAGTAGTCTGAGGGGGACAGGGGGCTTCTATGGCTACACCTTC.